The T cell receptor (beta chain) described here comes from a study of CD8 T cells in ankylosing spondylitis. This clonotype was picked up many times. As yet, its antigen is unknown. A quantitative 5'-RACE method, one with molecular barcodes, was used to make TCR beta libraries. In TCRdb, the 5' RACE reads were re-called with MiXCR into one record per CDR3 protein. The repertoire has about 240,000 distinct CDR3 sequences, over 9.5% of them found once; the top ten carry less than 3%. Study conclusions and caveats: What appeared characteristic of ankylosing spondylitis blood was a TCR beta motif of several highly homologous variants. There were earlier reports of some motif variants in reactive arthritis synovial fluid and blood.

The sequencing input was blood, either unsorted or a sorted T cell fraction (not recorded which). This sequence originates from a male donor with ankylosing spondylitis or in good health (not recorded which).

In DNA, the CDR3 is TGTGCCAGCAGCTTAAGGTCTACAGGGCATAGGTCCTACGAGCAGTACTTC. It yields the protein CASSLRSTGHRSYEQYF. V is TRBV7-2 and J is TRBJ2-7; possible D gene TRBD1, 6 bases. With 2 bases removed from V and 1 base from J, the gap between germline ends came to 18 bases. The CDR3 has 17 amino acids. Germline loops: CDR1 SGHTA, CDR2 FQGNSA.